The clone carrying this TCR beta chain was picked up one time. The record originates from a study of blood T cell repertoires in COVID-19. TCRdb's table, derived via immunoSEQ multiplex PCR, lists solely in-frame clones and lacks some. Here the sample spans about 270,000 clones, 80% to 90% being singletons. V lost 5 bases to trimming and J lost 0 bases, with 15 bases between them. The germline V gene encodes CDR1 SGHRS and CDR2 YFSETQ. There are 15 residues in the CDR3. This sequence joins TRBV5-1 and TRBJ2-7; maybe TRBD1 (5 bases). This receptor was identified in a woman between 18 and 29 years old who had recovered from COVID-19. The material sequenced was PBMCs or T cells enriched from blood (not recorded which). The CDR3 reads CASRRGDELSYEQYF. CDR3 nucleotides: TGCGCCAGCAGAAGGGGTGACGAACTCTCCTACGAGCAGTACTTC.